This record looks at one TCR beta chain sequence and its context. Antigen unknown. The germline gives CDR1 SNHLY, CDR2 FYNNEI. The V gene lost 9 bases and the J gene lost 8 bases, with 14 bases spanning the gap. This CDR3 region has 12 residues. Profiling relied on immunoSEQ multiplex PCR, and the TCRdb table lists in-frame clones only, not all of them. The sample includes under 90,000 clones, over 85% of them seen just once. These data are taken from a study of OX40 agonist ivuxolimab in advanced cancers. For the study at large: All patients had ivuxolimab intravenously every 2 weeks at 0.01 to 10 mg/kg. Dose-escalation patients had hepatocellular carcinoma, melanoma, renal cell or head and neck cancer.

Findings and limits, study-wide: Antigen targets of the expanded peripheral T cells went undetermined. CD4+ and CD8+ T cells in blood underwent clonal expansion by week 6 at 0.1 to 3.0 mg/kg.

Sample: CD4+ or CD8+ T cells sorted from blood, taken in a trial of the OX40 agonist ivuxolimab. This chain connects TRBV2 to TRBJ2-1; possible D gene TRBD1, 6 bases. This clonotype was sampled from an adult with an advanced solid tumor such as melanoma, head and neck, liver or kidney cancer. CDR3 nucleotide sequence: TGTGCCAGAGGTGGGGGCAGAGATGAGCAGTTCTTC. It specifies CARGGGRDEQFF.